The rows below give T cell receptor beta chains drawn from one sample of a study of patients and donors after allogeneic stem cell transplantation. From the RT-PCR reads, TCRdb called clonotypes with MiXCR, one entry per CDR3 protein. This table holds over 400,000 distinct CDR3 sequences, 16% found once. The sequencing sample was made of blood, either unsorted or a sorted T cell fraction (not recorded which). The receptor set was obtained from a human donor who was either an allogeneic HSCT recipient or a stem cell or donor lymphocyte infusion donor (not recorded which). It is not recorded whose cells these are; they may come from a transplant donor. The CDR3 runs from the conserved cysteine through the conserved F or W. D genes are given only for firm matches. The size entry is marked missing in some rows and otherwise reads once, few, many or a size class.

abundance	v_gene	d_gene	j_gene	CDR3nt	CDR3aa
few	TRBV19	NA	TRBJ2-3	TGTGCCAGTAGTACCCGAACCTCTGGACGGATAGATACGCAGTATTTT	CASSTRTSGRIDTQYF
few	TRBV13	NA	TRBJ1-1	TGTGCCAGCAGCTTAGGGGGGGCTCAATTGCTGGCTGAAGCTTTCTTT	CASSLGGAQLLAEAFF
NA	TRBV7-2	NA	TRBJ2-1	TGTGCCAGCAGCTTCCGGGGGATCTCAGGTAACAATGAGCAGTTCTTC	CASSFRGISGNNEQFF
NA	TRBV15	TRBD1	TRBJ2-7	TGTGCCACCAGCATACCGGGACAGGGTATCGACGAGCAGTACTTC	CATSIPGQGIDEQYF
few	TRBV27	TRBD1	TRBJ2-1	TGTGCCAGCAGTTCCGCCTACAGGGGGCAAAATGAGCAGTTCTTC	CASSSAYRGQNEQFF
NA	TRBV7-8	NA	TRBJ2-1	TGTGCCAGCAGCCCCCCTAGTCCGGGGTACAATGAGCAGTTCTTC	CASSPPSPGYNEQFF
NA	TRBV15	NA	TRBJ2-7	TGTGCCACCAGCGGCCGACAGTACTCCTACGAGCAGTACTTC	CATSGRQYSYEQYF
many	TRBV24-1	TRBD1	TRBJ2-1	TGTGCCACCAGTGATTTAGGGACAGGGGGATACAATGAGCAGTTCTTC	CATSDLGTGGYNEQFF
few	TRBV12-3/TRBV12-4	NA	TRBJ2-2	TGTGCCAGCAGTGGGGGGACGGTCACCGGGGAGCTGTTTTTT	CASSGGTVTGELFF
NA	TRBV18	TRBD1	TRBJ1-1	TGTGCCAGCTCACGGACAGGGGGAGAGACTGAAGCTTTCTTT	CASSRTGGETEAFF
NA	TRBV11-3	TRBD1	TRBJ1-2	TGTGCCAGCAGCTTAAGGGGACAGGGGAATGGCTACACCTTC	CASSLRGQGNGYTF
NA	TRBV29-1	TRBD1	TRBJ1-1	TGCAGCTGCGCGGACAGGGCTTTCAGGAACACTGAAGCTTTCTTT	CSCADRAFRNTEAFF
NA	TRBV27	NA	TRBJ1-1	TGTGCCAGCAAAACCGGGGGGACAATTCCTGAAGCTTTCTTT	CASKTGGTIPEAFF
NA	TRBV24-1	NA	TRBJ1-2	TGTGCCACCAGTGATTTCCCCAGCTCCGGCTACACCTTC	CATSDFPSSGYTF
NA	TRBV2	TRBD1	TRBJ1-1	TGTGCCAGCAACGAACAGGGGCTGAACACTGAAGCTTTCTTT	CASNEQGLNTEAFF
NA	TRBV7-8	NA	TRBJ2-7	TGTGCCAGCAGCTCCCTAGCGAGTTCGGCCTACGAGCAGTACTTC	CASSSLASSAYEQYF
NA	TRBV2	TRBD1	TRBJ2-1	TGTGCCAGCAGGAGGGACAGGGGGGAATACAATGAGCAGTTCTTC	CASRRDRGEYNEQFF
few	TRBV7-9	NA	TRBJ1-5	TGTGCCAGCAGCTTAGGGGGCGAACGGCAGCCCCAGCATTTT	CASSLGGERQPQHF
many	TRBV11-2	NA	TRBJ2-1	TGTGCCAGCAGCTTAGCAAGACGAGAAAGTGAGCAGTTCTTC	CASSLARRESEQFF
NA	TRBV6-5	NA	TRBJ2-5	TGTGCCAGCAGTTACTCGGGCGGGCTGGAGACCCAGTACTTC	CASSYSGGLETQYF
NA	TRBV2	NA	TRBJ1-1	TGTGCCAGCATAGGGGGGAACACTGAAGCTTTCTTT	CASIGGNTEAFF
few	TRBV5-1	NA	TRBJ1-2	TGCGCCAGCAGCTTGAAGGGCAGGGGCGTAGATGGCTACACCTTC	CASSLKGRGVDGYTF
NA	TRBV7-2	NA	TRBJ1-3	TGTGCCAGCAGCTTAGAAGTAGGAATACGTGGAAACACCATATATTTT	CASSLEVGIRGNTIYF
many	TRBV12-3/TRBV12-4	NA	TRBJ1-5	TGTGCCAGCAGTTTGGGAGGGACAAGTCAGCCCCAGCATTTT	CASSLGGTSQPQHF
NA	TRBV5-4	TRBD2	TRBJ2-7	TGTGCCAGCAGCTTGTGGGCTAGCGGGGGGCACGAGCAGTACTTC	CASSLWASGGHEQYF
few	TRBV5-1	TRBD1	TRBJ1-1	TGCGCCAGCAGCTATGGACAGGGGAGTGGGGAGGCTTTCTTT	CASSYGQGSGEAFF
few	TRBV5-6	NA	TRBJ2-1	TGTGCCAGCAGCTTGAATTGGGGGTCGGCCTACAATGAGCAGTTCTTC	CASSLNWGSAYNEQFF
few	TRBV5-1	TRBD1	TRBJ2-7	TGCGCCAGCAGCCTAAGGACAGGGCCCTCCCAATCCGAGCAGTACTTC	CASSLRTGPSQSEQYF